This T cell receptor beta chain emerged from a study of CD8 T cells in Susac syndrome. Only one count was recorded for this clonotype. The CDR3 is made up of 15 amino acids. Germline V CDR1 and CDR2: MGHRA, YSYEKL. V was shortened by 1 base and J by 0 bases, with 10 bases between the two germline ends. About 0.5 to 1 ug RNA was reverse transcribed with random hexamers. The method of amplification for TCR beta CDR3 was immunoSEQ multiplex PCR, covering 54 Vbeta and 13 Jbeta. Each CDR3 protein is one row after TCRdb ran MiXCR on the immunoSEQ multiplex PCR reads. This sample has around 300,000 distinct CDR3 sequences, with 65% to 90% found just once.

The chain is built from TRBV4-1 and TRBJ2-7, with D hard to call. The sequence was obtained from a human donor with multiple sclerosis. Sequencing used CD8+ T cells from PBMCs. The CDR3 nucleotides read TGCGCCAGCAGCCAAGGGCTGCTAAGCTCCTACGAGCAGTACTTC. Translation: CASSQGLLSSYEQYF.